This note documents a single T cell receptor (beta chain) sequence. This specimen comes from a study of blood T cell repertoires in COVID-19. The protocol was immunoSEQ multiplex PCR, while the TCRdb copy is restricted to in-frame clones and leaves out a portion. The sample consists of some 130,000 clones, roughly 88% of them appearing once. CDR3 length: 14 residues. Per the germline V gene, CDR1 is SEHNR and CDR2 is FQNEAQ (reference sequence). The V gene lost 2 bases and the J gene lost 6 bases, with 14 bases spanning the gap. Sequencing input: peripheral blood. The chain combines TRBV7-9 with TRBJ2-7; D is unclear. The receptor was isolated from a man aged 45 to 65 with acute or convalescent COVID-19. CDR3 in DNA: TGTGCCAGCAGCTTAATCGGTACGGCTAGCGAGCAGTACTTC. This translates into CASSLIGTASEQYF.